Presented here are 18 T cell receptor beta chains from one specimen sequenced in a study of human T cells and chemical hapten exposure. TCRdb reprocessed the RACE reads via MiXCR and lists one record per CDR3 protein. The table records about 82,000 distinct CDR3 sequences, about an eighth of them present only once. Described time point: patch test 3, about 24 weeks after DPC sensitization. As to treatment: therapeutic diphenylcyclopropenone sensitization with weekly scalp DPC. Sequenced here: whole blood, sampled in connection with sensitization to the hapten diphenylcyclopropenone (DPC). The receptors were gathered from a woman between 50 and 59 years old with alopecia areata. Some clones in this sample may be carry-over from other donors' samples.

The chain uses TRBV2 and TRBJ2-5, with 14 bases identical to TRBD2. The CDR3 consists of 18 residues. Per germline, CDR1 SNHLY and CDR2 FYNNEI. V was clipped by 5 bases and J by 1 base; unmatched bases: 9. CDR3 bases: TGTGCCAGCAGTAAAAGGACTAGCGGGAGGTTTGTCCAAGAGACCCAGTACTTC. The encoded protein is CASSKRTSGRFVQETQYF.

CDR3 in DNA: TGTGCCAGCAGCCCGACATTTAGGACCGGGGAGCTGTTTTTT. It encodes CASSPTFRTGELFF. The V gene is TRBV3-1, the J gene TRBJ2-2; D ambiguous. V was clipped by 4 bases and J by 5 bases, with 11 bases between them. The CDR3 spans 14 residues. Looked up from germline, CDR1 is LGHDT and CDR2 is YNNKEL (reference sequence).

This clonotype appeared a few times. This chain links TRBV12-3 or TRBV12-4 with TRBJ2-1, with 8 bases lining up with TRBD2. The CDR3 contains 15 residues. Trimming took 0 bases from V and 8 from J; bases not matched to a gene: 6. The DNA for the CDR3 is TGTGCCAGCAGTTTAGCTAGCGGGACCGGTCATGAGCAGTTCTTC. Protein: CASSLASGTGHEQFF.

This clonotype was picked up many times. The CDR3: CSYEGGVHQETQYF. DNA for the CDR3: TGCAGCTATGAAGGGGGAGTACATCAAGAGACCCAGTACTTC. V gene TRBV29-1 combines with J gene TRBJ2-5; a possible D gene is TRBD1 (6 bases). The germline V gene encodes CDR1 SQVTM and CDR2 ANQGSEA. The CDR3 has 14 amino acids. The germline V and J ends were trimmed by 8 bases and 2 bases, with 18 bases remaining between them.

At least ten counts were recorded for this clonotype. The J gene is TRBJ1-1, the V gene TRBV2; D remains unclear. Trimming left V 8 bases short and J 2 bases short, with 6 bases between. Germline values: CDR1 SNHLY, CDR2 FYNNEI. This CDR3 has 11 amino acids. The CDR3 sequence is CASGRNTEAFF. The CDR3 DNA reads TGTGCCAGCGGGCGAAACACTGAAGCTTTCTTT. The complete variable domain, with remaining parts taken from reference TRBV2 and TRBJ1-1, reads EPEVTQTPSHQVTQMGQEVILRCVPISNHLYFYWYRQILGQKVEFLVSFYNNEISEKSEIFDDQFSVERPDGSNFTLKIRSTKLEDSAMYFCASGRNTEAFFGQGTRLTVV.

In its sample, this clonotype was seen a few times. The chain links TRBV7-8 to TRBJ1-2; no firm D call. The CDR3 spans 14 residues. CDR1 and CDR2 (germline): SGHVS, FQNEAQ. Trimming removed 1 base from V and 2 bases from J, with 8 bases in between. Written as DNA, the CDR3 is TGTGCCAGCAGCTTAGGGAACATAAACTATGGCTACACCTTC. Amino acids: CASSLGNINYGYTF.

This clonotype was seen repeatedly, ten times or more. The chain recombines TRBV11-2 with TRBJ2-3; 7 bases match TRBD1. Germline lookup yields CDR1 SGHAT and CDR2 FQNNGV. CDR3 length equals 16 residues. The V and J ends lost 4 bases and 0 bases, in that order; junction bases with no gene match: 7. In DNA form, the CDR3 reads TGTGCCAGCAGCTCCCAGCAGGGGGTTAGCACAGATACGCAGTATTTT. As protein: CASSSQQGVSTDTQYF. Combining the CDR3 with reference TRBV11-2 and TRBJ2-3 gives the whole variable domain EAGVAQSPRYKIIEKRQSVAFWCNPISGHATLYWYQQILGQGPKLLIQFQNNGVVDDSQLPKDRFSAERLKGVDSTLKIQPAKLEDSAVYLCASSSQQGVSTDTQYFGPGTRLTVL.

There are many counts of this clonotype. The CDR3 bases are TGTGCCAGCAGCCCCTCGGGGGGCGCACGAGGCTACACCTTC. Protein: CASSPSGGARGYTF. The rearrangement joins TRBV12-3 or TRBV12-4 to TRBJ1-2, with D perhaps matching TRBD1 (6 bases). There are 14 residues in the CDR3. V lost 6 bases and J lost 8, with 19 bases in between.

This clonotype has at least ten counts. V gene TRBV29-1 combines with J gene TRBJ2-1, with TRBD2 matching over 13 bases. Trimming took 4 bases from V and 12 from J; bases not matched to a gene: 6. This CDR3 spans 13 amino acids. Germline V lookup: CDR1 SQVTM, CDR2 ANQGSEA. This chain's CDR3 is CSVAGLAGFPQFF. The DNA for the CDR3 is TGCAGCGTTGCGGGACTAGCGGGATTTCCGCAGTTCTTC.

In this sample, this clonotype turned up a few times. The chain is built from TRBV6-1 and TRBJ2-7; the match to TRBD1 covers 10 bases. Germline V gene lookup returns CDR1 MNHNS and CDR2 SASEGT. Trimming at V came to 10 bases and at J to 3 bases, leaving 12 bases not matched to a gene. CDR3 length: 15 residues. The CDR3 coding sequence is TGTGCCACCCAATCTGCCGGGACAGGGGTCTACGAGCAGTACTTC. Protein product: CATQSAGTGVYEQYF.

This chain uses TRBV10-3 with TRBJ1-1; possible D gene TRBD1, 6 bases. Germline V gene sequence: CDR1 ENHRY, CDR2 SYGVKD. The V end lost 11 bases, the J end lost 1 base, and 14 bases lay between the germline ends. The CDR3 covers 13 residues. CDR3 in DNA: TGTGCCGCAACGCCGGGACAGAACACTGAAGCTTTCTTT. This sequence encodes CAATPGQNTEAFF.

The genes are TRBV11-1 and TRBJ2-5; 7 bases agree with TRBD1. V shed 6 bases, J shed 2 bases, and the junction held 3 bases outside the gene matches. CDR1 and CDR2 (germline): SGHAT, FQDESV (reference sequence). This CDR3 is 13 amino acids long. This chain's CDR3 is CASRQGWQETQYF. As DNA, the CDR3 is TGTGCCAGCAGACAGGGGTGGCAAGAGACCCAGTACTTC.

This clonotype was observed many times. The chain has TRBV11-2 and TRBJ1-1, with D maybe TRBD1 (5 bases). V gave up 6 bases and J gave up 0 bases, with 17 bases separating them. Germline CDR1 is SGHAT and CDR2 is FQNNGV. The CDR3 sequence is 16 residues long. The CDR3 DNA is TGTGCCAGCAGAAAATTCCTAGGGGAGGTGAACACTGAAGCTTTCTTT. Protein product: CASRKFLGEVNTEAFF.

This clonotype was observed many times. This chain joins TRBV6-5 and TRBJ1-2, with a possible D match to TRBD1 (5 bases). Germline V gene sequence: CDR1 MNHEY, CDR2 SVGAGI. V was shortened by 8 bases and J by 0 bases, with 22 bases between the two germline ends. The CDR3 has 17 residues. CDR3 amino acids: CASGAYPRDRANYGYTF. The CDR3 region has the DNA TGTGCCAGCGGGGCTTACCCCCGGGACCGAGCTAACTATGGCTACACCTTC.

This clonotype was picked up many times. The chain couples TRBV20-1 to TRBJ1-5, with 9 nucleotides matching TRBD1. V trimming: 5 bases; J trimming: 6 bases; junction bases outside the gene matches: 8. CDR1 and CDR2 (germline): DFQATT, SNEGSKA (reference sequence). This CDR3 is built from 14 residues. CDR3 residues: CSASTGGRGQPQHF. DNA of the CDR3: TGCAGTGCTTCGACAGGGGGAAGGGGTCAGCCCCAGCATTTT.

The V and J genes are TRBV6-6 and TRBJ2-5, with 7 bases aligning to TRBD1. V was pared by 5 bases and J by 0 bases, with 9 bases of the junction left unmatched. CDR1 is MNHNY, CDR2 SVGAGI, per germline (reference sequence). This CDR3 is 16 amino acids long. This CDR3 is CASSLPGQRYQETQYF. The DNA for the CDR3 is TGTGCCAGCAGTCTGCCGGGACAGCGGTACCAAGAGACCCAGTACTTC.

This clonotype has a handful of counts. CDR3 sequence (DNA): TGTGCCAGCAGTTTCCCGGGACGAATCACCGGGGAGCTGTTTTTT. Residues: CASSFPGRITGELFF. The chain has TRBV12-3 or TRBV12-4 and TRBJ2-2; the D call may be TRBD1 or TRBD2 (5 bases each). The CDR3 is 15 amino acids. The V and J ends lost 3 bases and 4 bases respectively, with 12 bases between them.

The chain joins TRBV5-1 to TRBJ2-3; 8 bases fit TRBD1. V shed 3 bases and J 4 bases; nucleotides not matched to a gene: 1. The CDR3 is made up of 13 amino acids. Germline V gene lookup returns CDR1 SGHRS and CDR2 YFSETQ. CDR3 nucleotides: TGCGCCAGCAGCTCGACAGGGGCAGATACGCAGTATTTT. Amino acid sequence: CASSSTGADTQYF.